This T cell receptor (beta chain) was retrieved from a study of graft-versus-host responses after intestinal transplantation. As for the study in general: All recipients were given anti-thymocyte globulin induction, and tacrolimus and steroids were then administered for 3 to 4 years.

With regard to this clone: Its antigen remains unknown.

V gave up 8 bases and J gave up 8 bases, with 9 bases separating them. Germline CDR1 and CDR2: MNHNS and SASEGT. CDR3 length equals 10 residues. Using immunoSEQ multiplex PCR, the repertoire was profiled, and TCRdb retains in-frame clones only, with some absent. Of 90,000 to 120,000 clones listed, around 90% are singletons. Sequencing was performed on unstimulated CD4+ T cells sorted from spleen or lymph node cells, taken before transplant. The sequence came from a human donor who was the organ donor for an intestinal transplant. The V gene is TRBV6-1, the J gene TRBJ2-5; D is possibly TRBD2 (5 bases). The CDR3 region has the DNA TGTGCCAGCGGCACTAGAACCCAGTACTTC. Protein: CASGTRTQYF.